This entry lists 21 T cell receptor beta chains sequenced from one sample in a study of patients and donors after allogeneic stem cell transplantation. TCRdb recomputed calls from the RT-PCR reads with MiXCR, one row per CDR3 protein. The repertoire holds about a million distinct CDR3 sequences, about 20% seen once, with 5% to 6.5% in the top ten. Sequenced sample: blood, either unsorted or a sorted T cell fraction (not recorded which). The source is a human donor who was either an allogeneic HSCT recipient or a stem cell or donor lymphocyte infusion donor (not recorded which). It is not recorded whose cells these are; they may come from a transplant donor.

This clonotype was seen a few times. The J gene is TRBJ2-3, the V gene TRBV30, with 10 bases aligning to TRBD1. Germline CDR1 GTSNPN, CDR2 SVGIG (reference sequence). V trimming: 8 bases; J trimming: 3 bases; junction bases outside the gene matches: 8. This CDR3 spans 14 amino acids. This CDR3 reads CARSTGQGTDTQYF. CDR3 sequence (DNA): TGTGCCCGGTCGACGGGACAGGGGACAGATACGCAGTATTTT.

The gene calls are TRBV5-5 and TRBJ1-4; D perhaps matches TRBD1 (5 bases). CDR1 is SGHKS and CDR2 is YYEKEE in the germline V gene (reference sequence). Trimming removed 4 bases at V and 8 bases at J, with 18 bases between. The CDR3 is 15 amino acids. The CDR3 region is CASSESGKRREKLFF. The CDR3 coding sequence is TGTGCCAGCAGCGAATCAGGGAAGAGAAGAGAAAAACTGTTTTTT.

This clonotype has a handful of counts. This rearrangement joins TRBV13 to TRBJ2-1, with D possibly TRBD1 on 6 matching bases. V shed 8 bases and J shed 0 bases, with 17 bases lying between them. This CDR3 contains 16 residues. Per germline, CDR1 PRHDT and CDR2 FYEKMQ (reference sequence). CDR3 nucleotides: TGTGCCAGCGAAAAACAGGGCCGCAGCTCCTACAATGAGCAGTTCTTC. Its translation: CASEKQGRSSYNEQFF. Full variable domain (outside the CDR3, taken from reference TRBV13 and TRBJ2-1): AAGVIQSPRHLIKEKRETATLKCYPIPRHDTVYWYQQGPGQDPQFLISFYEKMQSDKGSIPDRFSAQQFSDYHSELNMSSLELGDSALYFCASEKQGRSSYNEQFFGPGTRLTVL.

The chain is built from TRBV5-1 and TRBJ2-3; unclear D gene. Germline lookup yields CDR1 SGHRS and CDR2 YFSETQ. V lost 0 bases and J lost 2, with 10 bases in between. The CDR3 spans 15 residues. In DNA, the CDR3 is TGCGCCAGCAGCTTGGGGGTGCAAACCACAGATACGCAGTATTTT. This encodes CASSLGVQTTDTQYF.

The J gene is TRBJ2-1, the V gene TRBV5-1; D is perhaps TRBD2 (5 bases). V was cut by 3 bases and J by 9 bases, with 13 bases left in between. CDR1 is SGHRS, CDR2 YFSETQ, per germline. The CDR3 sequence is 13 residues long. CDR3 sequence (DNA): TGCGCCAGCAGCTCCGAAGGGAGTCGTGAGCAGTTCTTC. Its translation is CASSSEGSREQFF.

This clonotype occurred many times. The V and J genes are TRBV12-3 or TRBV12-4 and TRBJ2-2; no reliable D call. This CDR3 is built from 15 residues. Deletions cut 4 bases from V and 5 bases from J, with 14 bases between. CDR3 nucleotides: TGTGCCAGCAGTTATAACCCGACCAATACCGGGGAGCTGTTTTTT. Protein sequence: CASSYNPTNTGELFF.

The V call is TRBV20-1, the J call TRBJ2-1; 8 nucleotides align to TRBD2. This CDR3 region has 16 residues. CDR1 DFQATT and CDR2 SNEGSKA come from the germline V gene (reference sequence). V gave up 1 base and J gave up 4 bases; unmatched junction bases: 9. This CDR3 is CSARGFRLAKYNEQFF. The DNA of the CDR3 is TGCAGTGCTAGAGGATTCCGACTAGCGAAATACAATGAGCAGTTCTTC.

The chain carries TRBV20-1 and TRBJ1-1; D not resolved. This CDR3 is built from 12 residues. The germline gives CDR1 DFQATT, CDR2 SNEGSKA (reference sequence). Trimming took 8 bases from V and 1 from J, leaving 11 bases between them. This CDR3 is CSPKGWNTEAFF. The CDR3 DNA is TGCAGTCCAAAGGGATGGAACACTGAAGCTTTCTTT.

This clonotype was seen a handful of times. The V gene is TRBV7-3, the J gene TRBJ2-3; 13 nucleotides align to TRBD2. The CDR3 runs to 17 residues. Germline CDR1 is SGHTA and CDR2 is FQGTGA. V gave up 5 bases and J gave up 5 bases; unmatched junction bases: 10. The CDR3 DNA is TGTGCCAGCAGCAGAACGCCGGGACTAGCGGGGAGAGATACGCAGTATTTT. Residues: CASSRTPGLAGRDTQYF.

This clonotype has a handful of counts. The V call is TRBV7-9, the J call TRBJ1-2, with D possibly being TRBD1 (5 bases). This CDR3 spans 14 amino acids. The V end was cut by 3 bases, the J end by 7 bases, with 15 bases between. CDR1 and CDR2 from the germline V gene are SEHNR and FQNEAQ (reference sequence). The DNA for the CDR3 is TGTGCCAGCAGCTTGGGGCGGGACCTGGGTGGCTACACCTTC. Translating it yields CASSLGRDLGGYTF.

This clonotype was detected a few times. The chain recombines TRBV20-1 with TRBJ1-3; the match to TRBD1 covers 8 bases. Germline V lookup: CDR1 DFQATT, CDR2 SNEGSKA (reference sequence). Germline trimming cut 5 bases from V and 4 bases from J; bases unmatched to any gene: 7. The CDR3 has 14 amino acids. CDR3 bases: TGCAGTGCTCGAAGGACAGGGAGAGGAAACACCATATATTTT. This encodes CSARRTGRGNTIYF.

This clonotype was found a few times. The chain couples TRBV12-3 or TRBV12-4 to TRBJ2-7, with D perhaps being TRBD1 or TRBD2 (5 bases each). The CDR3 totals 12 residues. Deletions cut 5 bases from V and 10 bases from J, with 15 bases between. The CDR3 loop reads CASSPGTSEQYF. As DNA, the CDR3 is TGTGCCAGCAGTCCCGGGACGTCGGAACAGTACTTC.

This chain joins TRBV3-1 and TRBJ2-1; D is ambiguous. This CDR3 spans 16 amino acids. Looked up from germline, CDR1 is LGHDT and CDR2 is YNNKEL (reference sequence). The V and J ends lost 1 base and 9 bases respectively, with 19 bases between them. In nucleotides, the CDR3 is TGTGCCAGCAGCCAAGTAGGCCCAGCATCTCTTGGTGAGCAGTTCTTC. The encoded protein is CASSQVGPASLGEQFF.

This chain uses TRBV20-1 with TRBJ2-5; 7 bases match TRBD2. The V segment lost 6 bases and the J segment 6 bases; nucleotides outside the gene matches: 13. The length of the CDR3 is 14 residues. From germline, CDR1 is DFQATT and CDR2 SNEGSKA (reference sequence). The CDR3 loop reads CSAWVDAGEQTQYF. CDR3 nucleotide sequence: TGCAGTGCGTGGGTGGACGCGGGAGAGCAGACCCAGTACTTC.

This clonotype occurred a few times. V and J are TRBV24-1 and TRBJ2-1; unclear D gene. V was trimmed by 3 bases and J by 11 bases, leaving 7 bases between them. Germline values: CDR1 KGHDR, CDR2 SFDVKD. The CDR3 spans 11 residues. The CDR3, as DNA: TGTGCCACCAGTGATCAATGGCAGCAGTTCTTC. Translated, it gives CATSDQWQQFF.

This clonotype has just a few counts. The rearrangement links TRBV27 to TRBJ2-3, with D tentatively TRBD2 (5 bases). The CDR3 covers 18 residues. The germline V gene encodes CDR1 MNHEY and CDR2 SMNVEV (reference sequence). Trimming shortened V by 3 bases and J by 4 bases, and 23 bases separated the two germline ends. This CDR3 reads CASSFSGEPRHLADTQYF. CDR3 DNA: TGTGCCAGCAGTTTTTCCGGGGAGCCGAGACATCTAGCAGATACGCAGTATTTT.

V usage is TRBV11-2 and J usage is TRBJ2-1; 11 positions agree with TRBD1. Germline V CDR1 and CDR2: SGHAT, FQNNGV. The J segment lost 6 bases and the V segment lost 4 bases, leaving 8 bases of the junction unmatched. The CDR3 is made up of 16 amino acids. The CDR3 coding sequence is TGTGCCAGCAGCTCCCTTAGGGACAGGGGGGTCAATGAGCAGTTCTTC. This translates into CASSSLRDRGVNEQFF.

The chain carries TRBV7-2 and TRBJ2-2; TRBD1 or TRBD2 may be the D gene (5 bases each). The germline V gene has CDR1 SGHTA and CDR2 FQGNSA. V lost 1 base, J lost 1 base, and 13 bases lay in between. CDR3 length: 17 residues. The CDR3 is CASSLVQGGGNTGELFF. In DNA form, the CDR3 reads TGTGCCAGCAGCTTAGTTCAGGGCGGAGGGAACACCGGGGAGCTGTTTTTT.

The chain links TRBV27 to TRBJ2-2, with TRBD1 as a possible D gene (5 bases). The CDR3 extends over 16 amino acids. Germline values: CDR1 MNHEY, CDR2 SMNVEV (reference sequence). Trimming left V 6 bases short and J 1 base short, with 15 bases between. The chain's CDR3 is CASSTRGHLNTGELFF. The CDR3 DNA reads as TGTGCCAGCAGCACACGTGGACACCTGAACACCGGGGAGCTGTTTTTT.

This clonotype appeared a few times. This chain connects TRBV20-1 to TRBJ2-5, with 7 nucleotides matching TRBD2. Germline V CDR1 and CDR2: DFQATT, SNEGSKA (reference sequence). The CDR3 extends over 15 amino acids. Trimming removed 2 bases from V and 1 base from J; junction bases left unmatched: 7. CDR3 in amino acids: CSARRSGGLQETQYF. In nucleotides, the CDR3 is TGCAGTGCTAGACGGTCGGGAGGCCTCCAAGAGACCCAGTACTTC.

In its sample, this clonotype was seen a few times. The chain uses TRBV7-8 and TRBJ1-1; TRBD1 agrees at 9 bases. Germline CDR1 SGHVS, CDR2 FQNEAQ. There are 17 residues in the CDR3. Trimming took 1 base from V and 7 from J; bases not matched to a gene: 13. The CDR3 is CASSLGLGQGSVIEAFF. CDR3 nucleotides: TGTGCCAGCAGCTTAGGGCTGGGACAGGGATCGGTGATTGAAGCTTTCTTT.